This record concerns one TCR beta chain sequence. In the original workflow: Amplifying reference gene primers gave estimates of nucleated cell counts. Profiling relied on immunoSEQ multiplex PCR, and the TCRdb table lists in-frame clones only, not all of them. From that table come the V and J calls and clone size; the DNA was used to work out D and trimming. This sample carries 65,000 or so clones, about four fifths of them seen once, and the ten largest clones take about 6%. V gave up 1 base and J gave up 0 bases, with 7 bases separating them. CDR3 length: 14 residues. Germline V gene data show CDR1 as GTSNPN and CDR2 as SVGIG (reference sequence). The data are from a study of blood T cell repertoires in COVID-19. Study details: COVID-19 samples collected from the United States, Italy and Spain covered acute and convalescent phases. PBMCs, B-cell-depleted T cells, or T cells provided the cDNA or gDNA that made up the material.

The TCR originated in a woman in her forties or fifties with active or convalescent COVID-19. The V gene is TRBV30, the J gene TRBJ1-3; D call uncertain. The sequenced sample consisted of peripheral blood. The CDR3 DNA reads as TGTGCCTGGAGTGACCTAAGCTCTGGAAACACCATATATTTT. Translated, it gives CAWSDLSSGNTIYF.